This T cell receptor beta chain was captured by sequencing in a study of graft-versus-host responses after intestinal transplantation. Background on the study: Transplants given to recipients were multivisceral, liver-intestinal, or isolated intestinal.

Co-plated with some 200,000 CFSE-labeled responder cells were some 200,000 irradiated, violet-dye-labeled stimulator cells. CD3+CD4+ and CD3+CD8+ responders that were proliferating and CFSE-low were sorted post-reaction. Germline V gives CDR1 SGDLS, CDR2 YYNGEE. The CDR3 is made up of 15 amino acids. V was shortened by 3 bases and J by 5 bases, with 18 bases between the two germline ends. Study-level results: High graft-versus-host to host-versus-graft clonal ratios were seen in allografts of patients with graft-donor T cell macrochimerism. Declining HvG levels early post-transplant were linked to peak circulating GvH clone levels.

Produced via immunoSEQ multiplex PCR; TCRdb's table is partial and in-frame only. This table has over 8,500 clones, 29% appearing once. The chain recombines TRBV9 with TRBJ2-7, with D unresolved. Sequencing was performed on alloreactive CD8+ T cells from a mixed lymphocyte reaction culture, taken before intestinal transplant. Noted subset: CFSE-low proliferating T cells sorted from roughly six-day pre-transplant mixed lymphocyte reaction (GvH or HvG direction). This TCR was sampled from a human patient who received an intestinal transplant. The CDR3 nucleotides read TGTGCCAGCAGCGCCGGAACTACCGTTCGAGACGAGCAGTACTTC. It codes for CASSAGTTVRDEQYF.